These 2 T cell receptor beta chains originate from one sample sequenced in a study of T cells in Graves' hyperthyroidism and ophthalmopathy. Researchers took RNA transcripts and amplified the TCR beta CDR3 regions from them. Primed by the HTBI set, a first-round RT-PCR was run on the TCR CDR3. TCRdb recomputed calls from the multiplex PCR reads with MiXCR, one row per CDR3 protein. The data show some 650,000 distinct CDR3 sequences, 16% seen once. Sequenced sample: blood. These receptors came from a woman aged 40 to 55 with Graves' ophthalmopathy.

This clonotype was detected ten times or more. The chain couples TRBV3-1 to TRBJ2-2; no reliable D call. Trimming took off 1 base at V and 6 bases at J, with 9 bases between the two ends. The CDR3 has 14 residues. Germline CDR1 reads LGHDT; CDR2 reads YNNKEL (reference sequence). The chain's CDR3 is CASSQGELSGELFF. The DNA for the CDR3 is TGTGCCAGCAGCCAAGGAGAGCTTTCCGGGGAGCTGTTTTTT.

In its sample, this clonotype was seen a few times. The chain is built from TRBV11-2 and TRBJ1-5, with TRBD1 matching 7 bases. CDR1 and CDR2 from the germline V gene are SGHAT and FQNNGV. The CDR3 sequence is 15 residues long. J gave up 3 bases and V 5 bases, and 7 bases lay outside the gene matches. CDR3 loop: CASSPGGDNNQPQHF. The CDR3 DNA follows: TGTGCCAGCAGCCCAGGGGGGGACAACAATCAGCCCCAGCATTTT.